Sequencing of this TCR beta chain was carried out in a study of shared clonotypes between healthy human individuals. Study outcomes and limitations: Larger richness was generally estimated for naive than memory subsets.

On this clone: Its target is unknown.

Clones were sequenced by immunoSEQ multiplex PCR, and TCRdb holds only the in-frame ones, with some missing. The sample carries over a million clones, 98% recorded once. Per the germline V gene, CDR1 is WNHNN and CDR2 is SYGVQD (reference sequence). V lost 3 bases to trimming and J lost 2 bases, with 14 bases between them. The CDR3 loop spans 16 amino acids. Sequencing was carried out using naive CD4+ T cells sorted from blood. The subset here: CD45RA+ positively selected. This receptor was identified in a man between 25 and 39 years old in good health. This rearrangement joins TRBV10-1 to TRBJ1-5, with no clear D. CDR3 sequence: CASSEGRVGGNQPQHF. Written as DNA, the CDR3 is TGCGCCAGCAGTGAAGGAAGGGTCGGTGGCAATCAGCCCCAGCATTTT.